The sequence of this T cell receptor beta chain was determined in a study of blood T cell repertoires in COVID-19. Study as a whole: The study drew acute and convalescent COVID-19 samples from the United States, Italy and Spain. Sources were T cells, B-cell-depleted T cells, or PBMCs; the material itself was cDNA or gDNA.

This CDR3 is 13 amino acids long. V was pared by 6 bases and J by 7 bases, with 15 bases between. Looked up from germline, CDR1 is LGHDT and CDR2 is YNNKEL (reference sequence). Per the study methods: Estimated nucleated cell counts came from reference gene primer amplification. Measured with immunoSEQ multiplex PCR; TCRdb has only the in-frame clones, and not every one. That table is the source of V, J and clone size, and D and trimming were worked out from the DNA. The repertoire includes approximately 38,000 clones, around 89% of them detected once, and under 9.5% sits in the top ten. The TCR was taken from a young man with active or convalescent COVID-19. The chain recombines TRBV3-1 (or the pseudogene TRBV3-2) with TRBJ1-1, with a possible D match to TRBD1 (6 bases). Sequenced sample: peripheral blood. Here the CDR3 reads CASSRTGSVEAFF. In nucleotides, the CDR3 is TGTGCCAGCAGTCGAACAGGGTCGGTTGAAGCTTTCTTT.